The 7 T cell receptor beta chains in this list originate from one sample, sequenced in a study of post-analysis software for immune sequencing data. Study-wide results and limits: Relative to controls, patients had about five TRBV segments at higher frequency, with TRBV5-6, TRBV5-1 and TRBV20-1 among these.

Unique molecular identifiers tagged the TCR beta cDNA libraries. TCRdb passed the PCR reads through MiXCR, listing each CDR3 protein once. This table has approximately 690,000 distinct CDR3 sequences, roughly three fifths appearing once. No antigens are known for them. Sequencing was performed on blood. Receptor source: a girl under 10 years old with multiple sclerosis.

This chain uses TRBV6-5 with TRBJ1-6; D is uncertain. This CDR3 region has 14 residues. Germline V gene data show CDR1 as MNHEY and CDR2 as SVGAGI. Between the trimmed V and J ends, which lost 0 bases and 11 bases, there was a span of 11 bases. The CDR3: CASSYSLHATPLHF. The CDR3 coding sequence is TGTGCCAGCAGTTACTCCCTCCATGCGACACCCCTCCACTTT.

There are a few counts of this clonotype. An end of the junction does not agree with germline; a read error may underlie this. This rearrangement joins TRBV5-1 to TRBJ2-5, with 10 bases aligning to TRBD2. The J call may be wrong; the DNA end is better matched by TRBJ2-7. CDR1 is SGHRS and CDR2 is YFSETQ in the germline V gene. CDR3 length equals 15 residues. The CDR3, as DNA: TGCGCCGGCAGACCTCGAGCGGGAGGGCAAGACGAGCAGTACTTC. Translated: CAGRPRAGGQDEQYF.

The V gene is TRBV7-2, the J gene TRBJ2-1; D is ambiguous. The ends were cut back, 2 bases at V and 4 bases at J, with 9 bases in the middle. Germline lookup yields CDR1 SGHTA and CDR2 FQGNSA. The CDR3 consists of 14 residues. This CDR3 reads CASSLRLTYNEQFF. As DNA, the CDR3 is TGTGCCAGCAGCTTAAGGTTAACTTACAATGAGCAGTTCTTC.

The rearrangement joins TRBV6-2 or TRBV6-3 to TRBJ2-7; 8 bases are shared with TRBD1. Looked up from germline, CDR1 is MNHEY and CDR2 is SVGEGT. This CDR3 region has 15 residues. V shed 5 bases and J 4 bases; nucleotides not matched to a gene: 10. This chain's CDR3 is CASSALRRQGYEQYF. As DNA, the CDR3 is TGTGCCAGCAGTGCCCTGAGGAGACAGGGGTACGAGCAGTACTTC.

This clonotype was counted a few times. This chain joins TRBV12-3 or TRBV12-4 and TRBJ2-4, with 10 bases lining up with TRBD2. The DNA end favors TRBJ2-7, so the J call may be wrong. The CDR3 extends over 15 amino acids. CDR3 nucleotide sequence: TGTGCCAGCAGTTTGGAAGCGGGAGGGTCCTACGAGCAGTACTTC. Its translation: CASSLEAGGSYEQYF.

V is TRBV2 and J is TRBJ2-4, with 8 bases that match TRBD1. The trim removed 5 bases at V and 8 bases at J, leaving 8 bases unmatched. This CDR3 is 14 amino acids long. Germline CDR1 is SNHLY and CDR2 is FYNNEI. CDR3 loop: CASSRDRGGDIQYF. The DNA for the CDR3 is TGTGCCAGCAGTCGAGACAGGGGAGGCGACATTCAGTACTTC.

This clonotype was seen a few times. CDR3 bases: TGTGCCACCGGGGGGGCAGGTAGATACAATGAGCAGTTCTTC. Translated, it gives CATGGAGRYNEQFF. The chain joins TRBV24-1 to TRBJ2-1, with D perhaps matching TRBD2 (7 bases). The CDR3 contains 14 residues. Germline V gene lookup returns CDR1 KGHDR and CDR2 SFDVKD. Between the trimmed V and J ends, which lost 9 bases and 4 bases, there was a span of 15 bases.